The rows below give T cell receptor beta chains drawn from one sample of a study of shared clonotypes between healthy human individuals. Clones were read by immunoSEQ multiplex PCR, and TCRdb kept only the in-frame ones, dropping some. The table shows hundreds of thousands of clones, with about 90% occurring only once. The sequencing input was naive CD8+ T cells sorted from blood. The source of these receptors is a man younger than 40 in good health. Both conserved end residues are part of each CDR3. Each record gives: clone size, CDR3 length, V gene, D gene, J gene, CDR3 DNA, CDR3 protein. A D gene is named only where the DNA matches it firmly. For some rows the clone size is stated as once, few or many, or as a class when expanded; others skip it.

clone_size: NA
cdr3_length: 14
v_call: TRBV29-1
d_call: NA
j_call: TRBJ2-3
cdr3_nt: TGCAGCTTGAGGGGGACCGTAGGGGCGGATACGCAGTATTTT
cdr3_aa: CSLRGTVGADTQYF

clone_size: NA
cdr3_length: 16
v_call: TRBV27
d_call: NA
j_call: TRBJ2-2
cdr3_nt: TGTGCCAGCAGTTTGGTAGGGACGAATGGGGCCGGGGAGCTGTTTTTT
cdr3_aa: CASSLVGTNGAGELFF

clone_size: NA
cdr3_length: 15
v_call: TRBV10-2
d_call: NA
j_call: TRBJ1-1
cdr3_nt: TGCGCCAGCAGTGAGTCGAGCAGGGTGTACGCTGAAGCTTTCTTT
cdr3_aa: CASSESSRVYAEAFF

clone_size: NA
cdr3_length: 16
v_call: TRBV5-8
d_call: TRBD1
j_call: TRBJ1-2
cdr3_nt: TGTGCCAGCAGCTTCCCCCGGGACAGGGGGTTTCATGGCTACACCTTC
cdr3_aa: CASSFPRDRGFHGYTF

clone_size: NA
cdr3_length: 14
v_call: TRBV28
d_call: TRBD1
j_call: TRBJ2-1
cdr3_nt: TGTGCCAGCAGAGGACAGGGGAGGGTGTACGAGCAGTTCTTC
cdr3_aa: CASRGQGRVYEQFF

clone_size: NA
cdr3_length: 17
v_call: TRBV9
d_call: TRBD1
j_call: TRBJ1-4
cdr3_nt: TGTGCCAGCAGCGTAGATGGACAGGGGATATTAGTCGGAAAACTGTTTTTT
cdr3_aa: CASSVDGQGILVGKLFF

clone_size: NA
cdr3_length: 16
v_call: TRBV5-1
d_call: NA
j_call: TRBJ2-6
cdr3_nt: TGCGCCAGCAGCTTATCAGGGGGGACTGGGGCCAACGTCCTGACTTTC
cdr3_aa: CASSLSGGTGANVLTF

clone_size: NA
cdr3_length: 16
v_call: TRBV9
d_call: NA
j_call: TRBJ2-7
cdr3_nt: TGTGCCAGCAGCCAAGGCGGGACCGCGAGCTCCTACGAGCAGTACTTC
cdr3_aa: CASSQGGTASSYEQYF

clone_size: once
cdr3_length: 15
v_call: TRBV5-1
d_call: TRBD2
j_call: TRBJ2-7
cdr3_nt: TGCGCCAGCAGCGGTAGCGGGAGAGGTGTCGACGAGCAGTACTTC
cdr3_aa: CASSGSGRGVDEQYF

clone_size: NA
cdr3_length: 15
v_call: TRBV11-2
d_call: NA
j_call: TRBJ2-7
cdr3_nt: TGTGCCAGCAGCCTTAACGCTGGCAGGGGCGACGAGCAGTACTTC
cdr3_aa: CASSLNAGRGDEQYF

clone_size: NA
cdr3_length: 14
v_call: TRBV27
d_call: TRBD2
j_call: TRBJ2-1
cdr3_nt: TGTGCCAGCAGTTTAATAGCGGGGCACAATGAGCAGTTCTTC
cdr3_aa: CASSLIAGHNEQFF

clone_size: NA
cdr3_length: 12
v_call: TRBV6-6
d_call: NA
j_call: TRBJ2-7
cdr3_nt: TGTGCCAGCAGTTACGGGACGGACGAGCAGTACTTC
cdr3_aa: CASSYGTDEQYF

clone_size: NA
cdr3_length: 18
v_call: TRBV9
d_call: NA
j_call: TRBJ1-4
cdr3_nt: TGTGCCAGCAGTGGAGAGGGGTCACAAATAGCAACTAATGAAAAACTGTTTTTT
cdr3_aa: CASSGEGSQIATNEKLFF

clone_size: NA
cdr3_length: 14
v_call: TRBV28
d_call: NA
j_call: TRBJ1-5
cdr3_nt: TGTGCCAGCAGTTTCGGGGTAGGACAGCAGCCCCAGCATTTT
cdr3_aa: CASSFGVGQQPQHF

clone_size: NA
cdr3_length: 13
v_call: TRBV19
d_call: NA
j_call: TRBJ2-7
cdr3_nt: TGTGCCAGTAGTATGAGGGGGTCCTACGAGCAGTACTTC
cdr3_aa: CASSMRGSYEQYF

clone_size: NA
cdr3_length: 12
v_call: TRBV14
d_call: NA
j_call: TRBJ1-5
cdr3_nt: TGTGCCAGCAGCACCTACAATCAGCCCCAGCATTTT
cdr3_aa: CASSTYNQPQHF

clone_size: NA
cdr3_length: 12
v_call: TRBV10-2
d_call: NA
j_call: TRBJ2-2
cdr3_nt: TGCGCCAGCAGTGAGGTAGCCGGGGAGCTGTTTTTT
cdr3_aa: CASSEVAGELFF

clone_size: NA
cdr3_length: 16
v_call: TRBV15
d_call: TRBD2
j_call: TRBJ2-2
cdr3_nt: TGTGCCACCAGCAGACAGAAGGGACTAGCGGCCGGGGAGCTGTTTTTT
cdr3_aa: CATSRQKGLAAGELFF

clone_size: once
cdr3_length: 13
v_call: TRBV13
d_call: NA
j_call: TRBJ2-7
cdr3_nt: TGTGCCAGCAGCTTAGGCCCCGACTACGAGCAGTACTTC
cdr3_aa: CASSLGPDYEQYF

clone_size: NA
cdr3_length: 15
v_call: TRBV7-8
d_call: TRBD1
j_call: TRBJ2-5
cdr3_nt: TGTGCCAGCAGCTTAACCGAGGGGGCTCAAGAGACCCAGTACTTC
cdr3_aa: CASSLTEGAQETQYF

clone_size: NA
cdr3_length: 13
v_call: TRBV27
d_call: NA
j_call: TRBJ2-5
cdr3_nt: TGTGCCAGCAGTTCCCCCGGGGAAGAGACCCAGTACTTC
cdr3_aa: CASSSPGEETQYF

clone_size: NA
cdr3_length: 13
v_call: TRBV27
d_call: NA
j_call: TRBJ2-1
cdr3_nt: TGTGCCAGCAGTTCTGGACGGTACAATGAGCAGTTCTTC
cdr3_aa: CASSSGRYNEQFF